These 15 T cell receptor beta chains originate from one sample sequenced in a study of blood T cell repertoires in COVID-19. Generated by immunoSEQ multiplex PCR, the TCRdb table keeps only in-frame clones and is missing some. The sample holds approximately 150,000 clones, 80% to 85% seen once. The sequencing sample was made of peripheral blood. These receptors were collected from a man aged 70-80 years with active or convalescent COVID-19.

The chain recombines TRBV28 with TRBJ2-2, with TRBD2 matching 8 bases. The V gene end was trimmed by 7 bases and the J gene end by 0 bases; junction bases not matched to a gene: 4. CDR3 size: 15 residues. Germline V gene data show CDR1 as MDHEN and CDR2 as SYDVKM. CDR3 residues: CASKPAGANTGELFF. The CDR3 coding sequence is TGTGCCAGCAAACCAGCGGGAGCGAACACCGGGGAGCTGTTTTTT.

V and J are TRBV19 and TRBJ1-6; possible D gene TRBD1, 6 bases. V was shortened by 7 bases and J by 7 bases, with 8 bases between the two germline ends. Germline assignment: CDR1 LNHDA and CDR2 SQIVND (reference sequence). This CDR3 comprises 12 residues. CDR3 DNA sequence: TGTGCCAGTAAACAGGGAAATTCACCCCTCCACTTT. Encoded protein: CASKQGNSPLHF.

CDR3 in DNA: TGTGCCAGCAGTAGAGCAGGGGTGAACACTGAAGCTTTCTTT. This gives the protein CASSRAGVNTEAFF. The chain is built from TRBV27 and TRBJ1-1; D possibly corresponds to TRBD1 (6 bases). Germline assignment: CDR1 MNHEY and CDR2 SMNVEV (reference sequence). Trimming pared 5 bases from V and 0 bases from J, leaving 10 bases between. The CDR3 is 14 amino acids.

To note about this clone: The junction departs from germline at one end; a sequencing error may be responsible. The rearrangement uses TRBV24-1 and TRBJ2-3, with 7 bases fitting TRBD2. There are 14 residues in the CDR3. Germline loops: CDR1 KGHDR, CDR2 SFDVKD. The CDR3, as DNA: TGTGCCACAAGTGGGGCGGGAGAGGCAGATACGCAGTATTTT. Translation gives CATSGAGEADTQYF.

This chain connects TRBV6-6 to TRBJ2-7, with TRBD1 identical over 11 bases. The CDR3 consists of 15 residues. Germline assignment: CDR1 MNHNY and CDR2 SVGAGI (reference sequence). V lost 0 bases to trimming and J lost 3 bases; unmatched junction nucleotides: 1. The CDR3 is CASSYSGQGGYEQYF. CDR3 sequence (DNA): TGTGCCAGCAGTTACTCGGGACAGGGGGGCTACGAGCAGTACTTC.

V and J are TRBV27 and TRBJ1-5; 9 nucleotides line up with TRBD1. Germline CDR1 is MNHEY and CDR2 is SMNVEV (reference sequence). The J segment lost 1 base and the V segment lost 7 bases, leaving 5 bases of the junction unmatched. This CDR3 has 15 amino acids. CDR3 amino acids: CASNLQGASNQPQHF. The CDR3 DNA is TGTGCCAGCAACCTACAGGGGGCCAGCAATCAGCCCCAGCATTTT.

V and J are TRBV2 and TRBJ2-7; perhaps TRBD1 as D (5 bases). CDR3 length equals 14 residues. Germline V gene lookup returns CDR1 SNHLY and CDR2 FYNNEI. V was shortened by 3 bases and J by 3 bases, with 12 bases between the two germline ends. This CDR3 is CASSDRQSYYEQYF. DNA for the CDR3: TGTGCCAGCAGTGATAGACAGAGCTACTACGAGCAGTACTTC.

The J gene is TRBJ1-5, the V gene TRBV19; 12 nucleotides align to TRBD1. Trimming at V came to 5 bases and at J to 2 bases, leaving 10 bases not matched to a gene. The CDR3 has 18 amino acids. Looked up from germline, CDR1 is LNHDA and CDR2 is SQIVND (reference sequence). The CDR3 region is CASSPRGQGARGNQPQHF. CDR3 coding DNA: TGTGCCAGTAGTCCTCGGGGACAGGGGGCGAGAGGCAATCAGCCCCAGCATTTT.

J is TRBJ1-4 and V is TRBV5-1; D call uncertain. CDR3 length equals 15 residues. The V and J ends lost 4 bases and 0 bases respectively, with 10 bases between them. The germline gives CDR1 SGHRS, CDR2 YFSETQ. In DNA form, the CDR3 reads TGCGCCAGCAGCCCGAGGCCTGCAACTAATGAAAAACTGTTTTTT. Translated, it gives CASSPRPATNEKLFF.

The rearrangement links TRBV2 to TRBJ1-2, with 9 bases fitting TRBD1. The length of the CDR3 is 14 residues. Per the germline V gene, CDR1 is SNHLY and CDR2 is FYNNEI. J was trimmed by 2 bases and V by 9 bases; bases with no gene match: 7. In DNA form, the CDR3 reads TGTGCCAGGGTCCCGGGACAGGGAAACTATGGCTACACCTTC. Its protein product is CARVPGQGNYGYTF.

This chain connects TRBV6-5 to TRBJ1-2; D may be TRBD1 (5 bases). Trimming stripped 0 bases from V and 1 base from J, with 9 bases between. The CDR3 consists of 15 residues. CDR1 is MNHEY and CDR2 is SVGAGI in the germline V gene. The CDR3 bases are TGTGCCAGCAGTTACTCGGGGCGAGTTAACTATGGCTACACCTTC. Translating gives CASSYSGRVNYGYTF.

This clone was recorded only once. The chain recombines TRBV6-5 with TRBJ2-7; 9 bases match TRBD1. Trimming took 1 base from V and 7 from J; bases not matched to a gene: 5. Germline CDR1 is MNHEY and CDR2 is SVGAGI. There are 14 residues in the CDR3. CDR3 region: CASSYYRGRGEQYF. The CDR3 region has the DNA TGTGCCAGCAGTTACTACAGGGGGCGGGGGGAGCAGTACTTC.

V is TRBV9 and J is TRBJ2-3; 8 bases align to TRBD1. V trimming: 1 base; J trimming: 0 bases; junction bases outside the gene matches: 4. Germline assignment: CDR1 SGDLS and CDR2 YYNGEE. There are 16 residues in the CDR3. CDR3 sequence reads: CASSVRGDRSTDTQYF. As DNA, the CDR3 is TGTGCCAGCAGCGTAAGGGGGGACAGGAGCACAGATACGCAGTATTTT.

This clone was picked up a small number of times. In DNA form, the CDR3 reads TGCGCCAGCAGTGAGATTATCGGGGGCGAGCAGTACTTC. It codes for CASSEIIGGEQYF. The chain has TRBV10-1 and TRBJ2-7; possible D gene TRBD2, 6 bases. Between the trimmed V and J ends, which lost 2 bases and 6 bases, there was a span of 11 bases. Germline loops: CDR1 WNHNN, CDR2 SYGVQD (reference sequence). There are 13 residues in the CDR3.

The chain has TRBV24-1 and TRBJ1-5; no reliable D call. Deletions cut 4 bases from V and 6 bases from J, with 6 bases between. The germline V gene has CDR1 KGHDR and CDR2 SFDVKD. This CDR3 contains 12 residues. In nucleotides, the CDR3 is TGTGCCACCAGTGACCCGGGTCAGCCCCAGCATTTT. Residues: CATSDPGQPQHF.